Each of the 28 T cell receptor beta chains below was sequenced from the same sample in a study of T cells expressing NK-cell markers. TCRdb reprocessed the 5' RACE reads and stores each CDR3 protein as one record, lacking DNA. Its table records 550,000 or so distinct CDR3 sequences. Sequences were obtained from blood T cells: a sorted CD56 or NKG2C T cell subset, CD4+ or CD8+ T cells, or bulk PBMC T cells (not recorded which). Receptors originate from a man younger than 30 in good health.

The chain uses TRBV28 and TRBJ2-2; without DNA, the TCRdb call of TRBD1 cannot be checked. Germline V lookup: CDR1 MDHEN, CDR2 SYDVKM. This CDR3 is built from 15 residues. The CDR3 spells CASSLGGQNTGELFF.

V and J are TRBV20-1 and TRBJ2-5; the TCRdb D gene call, TRBD1, has no DNA to confirm it. The V gene's germline CDR1 is DFQATT and CDR2 SNEGSKA (reference sequence). CDR3 length equals 13 residues. The CDR3 loop is CSARTGGLETQYF.

The V and J genes are TRBV10-3 and TRBJ1-1; absent DNA, TCRdb's TRBD1 call cannot be checked. This CDR3 has 14 amino acids. The germline V gene encodes CDR1 ENHRY and CDR2 SYGVKD. The CDR3 reads CAISGDPGNTEAFF.

This chain's CDR3 is CASSSVRTSGLSSYNEQFF. The rearrangement joins TRBV27 to TRBJ2-1; TCRdb picks TRBD2, but there is no DNA to check that call. Germline lookup yields CDR1 MNHEY and CDR2 SMNVEV (reference sequence). The CDR3 consists of 19 residues.

The gene calls are TRBV9 and TRBJ2-5; the D call from TCRdb, TRBD2, cannot be confirmed without DNA. CDR1 is SGDLS, CDR2 YYNGEE, per germline. This CDR3 comprises 16 residues. CDR3 loop: CASSTSPGLAPETQYF.

This rearrangement joins TRBV4-1 to TRBJ2-1; TCRdb's D call of TRBD1 is untestable without DNA. The germline gives CDR1 MGHRA, CDR2 YSYEKL. The CDR3 has 14 residues. The CDR3 loop reads CASSHPGANNEQFF.

V gene TRBV12-3 or TRBV12-4 combines with J gene TRBJ2-1; TCRdb's D call, TRBD1, is unchecked because there is no DNA. The CDR3 spans 14 residues. The CDR3 loop is CASRGGQGSNEQFF.

The chain links TRBV3-1 to TRBJ2-4. This CDR3 is built from 16 residues. The V gene's germline CDR1 is LGHDT and CDR2 YNNKEL (reference sequence). CDR3 sequence: CASSQVPTTAKNIQYF.

The chain is built from TRBV5-1 and TRBJ2-1; TCRdb returns TRBD1, unconfirmable since there is no DNA. Germline V CDR1 and CDR2: SGHRS, YFSETQ. The CDR3 is 14 residues long. The CDR3 sequence: CASSLGGGMNEQFF.

V gene TRBV5-6 combines with J gene TRBJ2-4. The CDR3 is 14 residues long. Germline V CDR1 and CDR2: SGHDT, YYEEEE. The CDR3 protein is CASSLIDRADIQYF. Full variable domain (outside the CDR3, taken from reference TRBV5-6 and TRBJ2-4): DAGVTQSPTHLIKTRGQQVTLRCSPKSGHDTVSWYQQALGQGPQFIFQYYEEEERQRGNFPDRFSGHQFPNYSSELNVNALLLGDSALYLCASSLIDRADIQYFGAGTRLSVL.

The rearrangement links TRBV29-1 to TRBJ2-7; the D gene TCRdb calls, TRBD2, cannot be checked with no DNA. This CDR3 has 12 residues. Germline CDR1 reads SQVTM; CDR2 reads ANQGSEA. The CDR3 sequence is CSVGTSSYEQYF.

V gene TRBV6-2 or TRBV6-3 combines with J gene TRBJ2-2; TCRdb indicates TRBD2, and absent DNA this call remains unverified. The CDR3 totals 15 residues. Germline V CDR1 and CDR2: MNHEY, SVGEGT. CDR3 sequence: CASVKAGRASGELFF.

V usage is TRBV6-5 and J usage is TRBJ2-2; TCRdb picks TRBD2, but there is no DNA to check that call. Germline CDR1 MNHEY, CDR2 SVGAGI. The CDR3 extends over 18 amino acids. The CDR3 loop reads CASSRRGPSGANTGELFF.

The J gene is TRBJ2-5, the V gene TRBV29-1; TCRdb selects TRBD2, and the lack of DNA leaves this call unchecked. The length of the CDR3 is 14 residues. The V gene's germline CDR1 is SQVTM and CDR2 ANQGSEA. CDR3: CSVSGLAGVATQYF.

The chain is built from TRBV7-9 and TRBJ1-6. Germline V lookup: CDR1 SEHNR, CDR2 FQNEAQ (reference sequence). CDR3 length: 15 residues. CDR3: CASSYSFGSNSPLHF.

This rearrangement joins TRBV5-1 to TRBJ2-5; TCRdb outputs TRBD1, but without DNA this stays unchecked. This CDR3 has 14 amino acids. Germline CDR1 is SGHRS and CDR2 is YFSETQ. CDR3 protein: CASSLGGARETQYF.

This sequence joins TRBV20-1 and TRBJ2-1; TCRdb indicates TRBD1, and absent DNA this call remains unverified. Looked up from germline, CDR1 is DFQATT and CDR2 is SNEGSKA (reference sequence). The CDR3 extends over 15 amino acids. CDR3 residues: CSALPRTGYYNEQFF.

The chain carries TRBV4-2 and TRBJ2-7; the TRBD2 assignment by TCRdb is unverifiable without DNA. Germline assignment: CDR1 LGHNA and CDR2 YNFKEQ. This CDR3 contains 14 residues. CDR3 sequence reads: CASSQAGARGEQYF.

This chain joins TRBV2 and TRBJ2-2. The germline V gene encodes CDR1 SNHLY and CDR2 FYNNEI. The CDR3 covers 13 residues. CDR3 loop: CASSRRSVGELFF.

V and J are TRBV7-2 and TRBJ1-5; TCRdb calls TRBD1, which cannot be checked without DNA. The CDR3 has 22 amino acids. CDR1 is SGHTA, CDR2 FQGNSA, per germline. CDR3: CASSLALSTTSVGPHSNQPQHF.

The chain couples TRBV7-6 to TRBJ2-3; TCRdb picks TRBD2, but there is no DNA to check that call. The CDR3 is 19 amino acids. Germline values: CDR1 SGHVS, CDR2 FNYEAQ. The CDR3 spells CASSPRLAGYQISTDTQYF.

The chain is built from TRBV5-1 and TRBJ1-2. The V gene's germline CDR1 is SGHRS and CDR2 YFSETQ. This CDR3 region has 15 residues. The CDR3 sequence is CASSWQGDTNYGYTF. The full variable domain, with the rest looked up from reference TRBV5-1 and TRBJ1-2, is KAGVTQTPRYLIKTRGQQVTLSCSPISGHRSVSWYQQTPGQGLQFLFEYFSETQRNKGNFPGRFSGRQFSNSRSEMNVSTLELGDSALYLCASSWQGDTNYGYTFGSGTRLTVV.

This sequence joins TRBV24-1 and TRBJ2-1; as DNA is missing, the TRBD2 call by TCRdb cannot be tested. This CDR3 is built from 15 residues. CDR1 is KGHDR and CDR2 is SFDVKD in the germline V gene. The CDR3 reads CATSDSGRKNGEQFF.

The chain has TRBV5-1 and TRBJ2-1; TCRdb's D call of TRBD1 is untestable without DNA. The CDR3 loop spans 15 amino acids. Germline lookup yields CDR1 SGHRS and CDR2 YFSETQ. CDR3 sequence: CASSFFVSGSNEQFF. The full variable domain, with the rest looked up from reference TRBV5-1 and TRBJ2-1, is KAGVTQTPRYLIKTRGQQVTLSCSPISGHRSVSWYQQTPGQGLQFLFEYFSETQRNKGNFPGRFSGRQFSNSRSEMNVSTLELGDSALYLCASSFFVSGSNEQFFGPGTRLTVL.

The V call is TRBV30, the J call TRBJ1-1. CDR3 length: 15 amino acids. Germline CDR1 GTSNPN, CDR2 SVGIG (reference sequence). CDR3 in amino acids: CAWSVLEWGRTEAFF.

The chain has TRBV20-1 and TRBJ2-3; TCRdb outputs TRBD1, but without DNA this stays unchecked. Germline CDR1 is DFQATT and CDR2 is SNEGSKA (reference sequence). The CDR3 sequence is 12 residues long. CDR3: CSAPDKTDTQYF.

The J gene is TRBJ2-3, the V gene TRBV24-1; with no DNA, the TCRdb D assignment of TRBD1 cannot be verified. This CDR3 is built from 15 residues. Germline V gives CDR1 KGHDR, CDR2 SFDVKD. CDR3 residues: CATSSRNGVTDTQYF.

The J gene is TRBJ2-7, the V gene TRBV20-1; TCRdb selects TRBD1, and the lack of DNA leaves this call unchecked. Germline lookup yields CDR1 DFQATT and CDR2 SNEGSKA (reference sequence). The CDR3 is made up of 14 amino acids. This CDR3 is CSALPGTGDDEQYF.